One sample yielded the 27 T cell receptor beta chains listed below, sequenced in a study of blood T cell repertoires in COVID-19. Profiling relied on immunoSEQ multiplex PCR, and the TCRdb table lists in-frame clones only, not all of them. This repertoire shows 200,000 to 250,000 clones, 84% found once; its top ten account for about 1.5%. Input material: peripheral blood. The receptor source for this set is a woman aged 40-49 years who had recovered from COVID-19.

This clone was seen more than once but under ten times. This chain's CDR3 is CASSPAASNSYEQYF. The CDR3 nucleotides read TGCGCCAGCAGCCCAGCGGCATCTAACTCCTACGAGCAGTACTTC. This chain connects TRBV5-1 to TRBJ2-7; possibly TRBD2 for D (5 bases). The germline V gene has CDR1 SGHRS and CDR2 YFSETQ. V dropped 4 bases and J dropped 0 bases, with 14 bases sitting between them. The CDR3 is made up of 15 amino acids.

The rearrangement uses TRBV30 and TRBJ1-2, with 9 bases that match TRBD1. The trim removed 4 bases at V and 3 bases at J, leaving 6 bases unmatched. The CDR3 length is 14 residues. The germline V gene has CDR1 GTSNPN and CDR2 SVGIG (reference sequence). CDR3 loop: CAWISGTGYYGYTF. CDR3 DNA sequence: TGTGCCTGGATCTCCGGGACAGGGTACTATGGCTACACCTTC.

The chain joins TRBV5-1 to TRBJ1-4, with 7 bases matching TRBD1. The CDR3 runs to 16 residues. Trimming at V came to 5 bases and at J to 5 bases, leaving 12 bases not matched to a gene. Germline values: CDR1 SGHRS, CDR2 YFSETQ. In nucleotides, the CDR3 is TGCGCCAGCAGTCTTGCCTTTGGGACAGAGAATGAAAAACTGTTTTTT. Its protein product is CASSLAFGTENEKLFF.

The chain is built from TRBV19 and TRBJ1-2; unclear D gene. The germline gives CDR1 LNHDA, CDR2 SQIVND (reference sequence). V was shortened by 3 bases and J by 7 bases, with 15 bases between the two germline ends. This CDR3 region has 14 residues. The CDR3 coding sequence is TGTGCCAGTAGTATCGGGGATTTCTCCGGTGGCTACACCTTC. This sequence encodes CASSIGDFSGGYTF.

The CDR3: CASSRTGFGGYTF. In nucleotides, the CDR3 is TGTGCCAGCAGCCGGACAGGGTTTGGTGGCTACACCTTC. The chain links TRBV28 to TRBJ1-2; TRBD1 aligns across 8 bases. The V segment lost 6 bases and the J segment 7 bases; nucleotides outside the gene matches: 7. The CDR3 has 13 amino acids. CDR1 is MDHEN and CDR2 is SYDVKM in the germline V gene.

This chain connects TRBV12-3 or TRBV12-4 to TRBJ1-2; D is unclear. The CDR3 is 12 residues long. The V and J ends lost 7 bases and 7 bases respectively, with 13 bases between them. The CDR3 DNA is TGTGCCAGCACCTTAGGGCGGGGTGGCTACACCTTC. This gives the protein CASTLGRGGYTF.

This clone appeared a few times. This CDR3 is CASSDQGNEQFF. CDR3 coding DNA: TGTGCCAGCAGCGACCAGGGGAATGAGCAGTTCTTC. The chain combines TRBV7-9 with TRBJ2-1; D perhaps matches TRBD1 (6 bases). Trimming stripped 5 bases from V and 7 bases from J, with 9 bases between. Germline CDR1 and CDR2: SEHNR and FQNEAQ (reference sequence). This CDR3 is 12 amino acids long.

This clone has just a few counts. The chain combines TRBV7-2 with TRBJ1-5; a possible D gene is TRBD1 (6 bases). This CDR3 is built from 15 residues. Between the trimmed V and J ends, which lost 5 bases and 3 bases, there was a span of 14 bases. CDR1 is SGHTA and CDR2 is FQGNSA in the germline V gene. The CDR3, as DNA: TGTGCCAGCAGCGTATACGGGACACTCAATCAGCCCCAGCATTTT. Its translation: CASSVYGTLNQPQHF. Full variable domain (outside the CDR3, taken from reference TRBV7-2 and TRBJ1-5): GAGVSQSPSNKVTEKGKDVELRCDPISGHTALYWYRQSLGQGLEFLIYFQGNSAPDKSGLPSDRFSAERTGGSVSTLTIQRTQQEDSAVYLCASSVYGTLNQPQHFGDGTRLSIL.

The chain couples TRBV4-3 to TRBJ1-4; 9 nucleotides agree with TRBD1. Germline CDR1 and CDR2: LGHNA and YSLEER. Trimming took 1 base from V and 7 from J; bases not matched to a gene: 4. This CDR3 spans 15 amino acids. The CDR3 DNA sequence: TGCGCCAGCAGCCAAGGGGACAGGGACTTTGAAAAACTGTTTTTT. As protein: CASSQGDRDFEKLFF.

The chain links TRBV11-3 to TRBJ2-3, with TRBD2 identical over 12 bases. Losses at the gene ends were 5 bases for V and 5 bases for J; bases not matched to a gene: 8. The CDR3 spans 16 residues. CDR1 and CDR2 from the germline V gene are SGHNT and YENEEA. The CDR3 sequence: CASSKGLAGMRDTQYF. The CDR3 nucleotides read TGTGCCAGCAGCAAAGGACTAGCGGGAATGAGAGATACGCAGTATTTT.

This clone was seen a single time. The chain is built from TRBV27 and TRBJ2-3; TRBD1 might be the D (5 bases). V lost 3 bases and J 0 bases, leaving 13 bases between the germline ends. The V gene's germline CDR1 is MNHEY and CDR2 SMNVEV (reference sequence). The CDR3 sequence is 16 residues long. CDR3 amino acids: CASSFRGHPSTDTQYF. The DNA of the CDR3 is TGTGCCAGCAGTTTTCGAGGACACCCTAGCACAGATACGCAGTATTTT.

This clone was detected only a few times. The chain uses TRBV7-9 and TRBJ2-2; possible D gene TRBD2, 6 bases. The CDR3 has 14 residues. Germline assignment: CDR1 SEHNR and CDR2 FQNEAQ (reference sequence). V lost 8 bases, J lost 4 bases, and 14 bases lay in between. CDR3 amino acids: CASQSGLSTGELFF. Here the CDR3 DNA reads TGTGCCAGCCAGAGCGGGTTAAGCACCGGGGAGCTGTTTTTT. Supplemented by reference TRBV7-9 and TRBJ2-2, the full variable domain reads DTGVSQNPRHKITKRGQNVTFRCDPISEHNRLYWYRQTLGQGPEFLTYFQNEAQLEKSRLLSDRFSAERPKGSFSTLEIQRTEQGDSAMYLCASQSGLSTGELFFGEGSRLTVL.

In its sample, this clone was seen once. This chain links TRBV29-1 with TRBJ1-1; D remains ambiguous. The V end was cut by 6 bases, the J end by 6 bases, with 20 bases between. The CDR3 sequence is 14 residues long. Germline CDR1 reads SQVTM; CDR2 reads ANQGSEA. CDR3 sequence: CSVFPVDVLSEAFF. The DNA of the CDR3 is TGCAGCGTCTTCCCTGTAGATGTCCTCTCTGAAGCTTTCTTT.

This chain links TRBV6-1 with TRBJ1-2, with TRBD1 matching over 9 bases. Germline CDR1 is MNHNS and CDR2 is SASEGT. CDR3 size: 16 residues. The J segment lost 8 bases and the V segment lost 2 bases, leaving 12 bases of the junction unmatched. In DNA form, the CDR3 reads TGTGCCAGCAGTGAAAAAATCGGGACAGGGTTACCAGGCTACACCTTC. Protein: CASSEKIGTGLPGYTF.

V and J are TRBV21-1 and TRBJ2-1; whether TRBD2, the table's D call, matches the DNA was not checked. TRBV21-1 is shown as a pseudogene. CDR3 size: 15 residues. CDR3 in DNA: TGTGCCAGCAGCCTTGGAGGCGTTTCCTACAATGAGCAGTTCTTC. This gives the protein CASSLGGVSYNEQFF.

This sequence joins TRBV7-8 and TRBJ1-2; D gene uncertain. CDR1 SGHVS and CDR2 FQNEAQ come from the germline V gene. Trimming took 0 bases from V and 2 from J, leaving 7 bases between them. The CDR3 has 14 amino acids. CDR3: CASSLATRNYGYTF. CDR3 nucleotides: TGTGCCAGCAGCTTAGCGACAAGAAACTATGGCTACACCTTC.

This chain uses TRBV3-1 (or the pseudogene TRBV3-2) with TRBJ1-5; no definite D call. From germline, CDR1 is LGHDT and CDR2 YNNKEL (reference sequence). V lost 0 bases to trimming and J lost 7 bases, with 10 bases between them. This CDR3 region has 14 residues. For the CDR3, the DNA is TGTGCCAGCAGCCAAGATTCCTTCAGGCAGCCCCAGCATTTT. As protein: CASSQDSFRQPQHF.

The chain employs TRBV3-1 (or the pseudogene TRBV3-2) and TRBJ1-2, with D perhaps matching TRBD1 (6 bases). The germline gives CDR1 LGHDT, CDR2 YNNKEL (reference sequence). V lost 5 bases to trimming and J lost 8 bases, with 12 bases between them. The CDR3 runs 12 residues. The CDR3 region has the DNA TGTGCCAGCAGCGGGGGAACAGGGGGCTACACCTTC. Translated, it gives CASSGGTGGYTF.

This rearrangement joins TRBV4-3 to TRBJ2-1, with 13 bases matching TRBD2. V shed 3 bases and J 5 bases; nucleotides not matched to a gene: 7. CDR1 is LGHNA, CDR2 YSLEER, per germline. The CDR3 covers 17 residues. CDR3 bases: TGCGCCAGCAGCCAGGATTCGACTAGCGGGGGGAACAATGAGCAGTTCTTC. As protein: CASSQDSTSGGNNEQFF.

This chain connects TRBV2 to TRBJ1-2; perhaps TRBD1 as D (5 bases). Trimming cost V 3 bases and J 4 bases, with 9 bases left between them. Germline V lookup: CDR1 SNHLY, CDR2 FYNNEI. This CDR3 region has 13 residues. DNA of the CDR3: TGTGCCAGCAGTGAGCGGGGGTTCTATGGCTACACCTTC. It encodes CASSERGFYGYTF.

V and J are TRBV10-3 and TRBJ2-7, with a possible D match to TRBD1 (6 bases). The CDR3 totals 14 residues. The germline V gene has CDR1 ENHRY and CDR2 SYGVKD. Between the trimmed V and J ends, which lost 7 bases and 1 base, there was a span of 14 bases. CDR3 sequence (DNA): TGTGCCATCAACCAACAGGGTTGGTCCTACGAGCAGTACTTC. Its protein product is CAINQQGWSYEQYF.

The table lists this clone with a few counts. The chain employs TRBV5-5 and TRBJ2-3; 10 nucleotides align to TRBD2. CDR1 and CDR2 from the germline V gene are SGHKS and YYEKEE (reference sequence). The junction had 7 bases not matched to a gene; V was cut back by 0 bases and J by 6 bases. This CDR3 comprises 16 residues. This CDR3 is CASSLGLAGDVDTQYF. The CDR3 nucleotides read TGTGCCAGCAGCTTGGGACTAGCGGGCGATGTGGATACGCAGTATTTT. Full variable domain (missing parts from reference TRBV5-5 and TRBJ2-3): DAGVTQSPTHLIKTRGQQVTLRCSPISGHKSVSWYQQVLGQGPQFIFQYYEKEERGRGNFPDRFSARQFPNYSSELNVNALLLGDSALYLCASSLGLAGDVDTQYFGPGTRLTVL.

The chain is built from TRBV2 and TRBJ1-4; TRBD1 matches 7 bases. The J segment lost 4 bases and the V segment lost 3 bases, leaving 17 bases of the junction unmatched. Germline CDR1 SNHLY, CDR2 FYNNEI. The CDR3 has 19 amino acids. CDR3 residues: CASSDAWDRTNLFNEKLFF. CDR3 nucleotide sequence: TGTGCCAGCAGTGATGCCTGGGACAGAACGAACTTGTTTAATGAAAAACTGTTTTTT. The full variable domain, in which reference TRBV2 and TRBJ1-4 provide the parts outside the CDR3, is EPEVTQTPSHQVTQMGQEVILRCVPISNHLYFYWYRQILGQKVEFLVSFYNNEISEKSEIFDDQFSVERPDGSNFTLKIRSTKLEDSAMYFCASSDAWDRTNLFNEKLFFGSGTQLSVL.

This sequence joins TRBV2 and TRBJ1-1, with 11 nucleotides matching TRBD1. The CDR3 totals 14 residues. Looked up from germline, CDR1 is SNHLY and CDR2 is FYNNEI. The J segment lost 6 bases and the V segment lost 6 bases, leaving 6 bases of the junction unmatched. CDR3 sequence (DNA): TGTGCCAGCAGGGAGGGACAGGGGGGGCCTGAAGCTTTCTTT. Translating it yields CASREGQGGPEAFF.

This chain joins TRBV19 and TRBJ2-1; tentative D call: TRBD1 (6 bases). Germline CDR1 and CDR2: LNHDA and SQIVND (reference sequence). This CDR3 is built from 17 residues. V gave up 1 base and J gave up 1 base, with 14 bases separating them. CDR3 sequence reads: CASSIGADSPSYNEQFF. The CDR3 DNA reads TGTGCCAGTAGTATAGGGGCGGACAGCCCGTCCTACAATGAGCAGTTCTTC.

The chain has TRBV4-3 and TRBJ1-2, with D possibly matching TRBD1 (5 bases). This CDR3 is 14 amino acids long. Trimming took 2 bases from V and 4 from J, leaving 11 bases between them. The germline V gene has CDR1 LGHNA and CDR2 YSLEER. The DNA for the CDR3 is TGCGCCAGCAGCCAAACCCCCGACAGCTATGGCTACACCTTC. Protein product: CASSQTPDSYGYTF.

The CDR3 region has the DNA TGTGCCACTGAGGGACAGGGGGCGTCTGGCTACACCTTC. Translating it yields CATEGQGASGYTF. This sequence joins TRBV6-6 and TRBJ1-2; 12 nucleotides line up with TRBD1. Germline assignment: CDR1 MNHNY and CDR2 SVGAGI (reference sequence). The J segment lost 7 bases and the V segment lost 10 bases, leaving 7 bases of the junction unmatched. The CDR3 consists of 13 residues.